The 6 T cell receptor beta chains given below trace back to one sample, sequenced in a study of technical replicates of blood from several donors. Produced via immunoSEQ multiplex PCR; TCRdb's table is partial and in-frame only. The sample has tens of thousands of clones, around 92% seen once. Sequencing used T cells isolated from PBMCs. These receptors were obtained from a human donor in good health. Some clones in this sample may be carry-over from other donors' samples.

The chain uses TRBV6-5 and TRBJ2-7; a weak D match, TRBD1 (6 bases). The CDR3 totals 12 residues. Germline V gene data show CDR1 as MNHEY and CDR2 as SVGAGI. The V end lost 8 bases, the J end lost 7 bases, and 15 bases lay between the germline ends. CDR3 nucleotides: TGTGCCAGCGCACAGGGTTTGGGGGAGCAGTACTTC. This sequence encodes CASAQGLGEQYF.

The J gene is TRBJ1-2, the V gene TRBV27, with D hard to call. This CDR3 has 13 residues. Germline V gene data show CDR1 as MNHEY and CDR2 as SMNVEV (reference sequence). With 7 bases removed from V and 0 bases from J, the gap between germline ends came to 9 bases. The CDR3 is CASIPGANYGYTF. CDR3 nucleotide sequence: TGTGCCAGCATTCCCGGGGCTAACTATGGCTACACCTTC.

The chain has TRBV9 and TRBJ1-5; TRBD1 is a possible D gene (5 bases). This CDR3 contains 14 residues. The V gene lost 3 bases and the J gene lost 4 bases, with 11 bases spanning the gap. From germline, CDR1 is SGDLS and CDR2 YYNGEE. CDR3 coding DNA: TGTGCCAGCAGCGGGGGGACTGATAATCAGCCCCAGCATTTT. Amino acid sequence: CASSGGTDNQPQHF.

The chain couples TRBV7-2 to TRBJ1-2; D is undetermined. The germline gives CDR1 SGHTA, CDR2 FQGNSA. The CDR3 totals 11 residues. This CDR3 is CVGEANYGYTF. The CDR3 nucleotides are TGTGTCGGGGAGGCTAACTATGGCTACACCTTC.

The CDR3 reads CASSLAAYEQYF. The DNA for the CDR3 is TGTGCCAGCAGCTTAGCAGCTTACGAGCAGTACTTC. The V and J genes are TRBV7-9 and TRBJ2-7; D remains unclear. V lost 0 bases, J lost 4 bases, and 4 bases lay in between. The CDR3 extends over 12 amino acids. CDR1 and CDR2 from the germline V gene are SEHNR and FQNEAQ (reference sequence).

This chain connects TRBV29-1 to TRBJ2-7, with 13 nucleotides matching TRBD2. V lost 6 bases and J lost 5; bases outside the gene matches: 4. Per the germline V gene, CDR1 is SQVTM and CDR2 is ANQGSEA. The CDR3 covers 13 residues. The CDR3 DNA is TGCAGCGTCGGACTAGCGGGAGCCCACGAGCAGTACTTC. This codes for CSVGLAGAHEQYF.